This T cell receptor beta chain was sequenced during a study of graft-versus-host responses after intestinal transplantation. For the study at large: All of the recipients had induction that used anti-thymocyte globulin, then tacrolimus and steroids for two to four years. Overall study results and limits: Among recipient marrow samples, GvH clones were found; some appeared first in ileum or blood. Clonal ratios of graft-versus-host to host-versus-graft in allografts were high for patients exhibiting graft-donor T cell macrochimerism.

V lost 5 bases, J lost 0 bases, and 7 bases stayed unmatched. The CDR3 loop spans 17 amino acids. The germline V gene encodes CDR1 MDHEN and CDR2 SYDVKM. Repertoires were generated with immunoSEQ multiplex PCR, while TCRdb's copy carries only in-frame clones and drops some. The repertoire holds about 39,000 clones, with roughly 92% as singletons. On this clone itself: Its antigen is currently unknown.

The sequences come from unstimulated CD8+ T cells sorted from spleen or lymph node cells, collected before transplant. The clonotype comes from a human donor who was the organ donor for an intestinal transplant. The genes are TRBV28 and TRBJ2-2, with TRBD2 identical over 9 bases. Here the CDR3 reads CASSKTSGKTNTGELFF. The CDR3 coding sequence is TGTGCCAGCAGTAAGACTAGCGGAAAAACGAACACCGGGGAGCTGTTTTTT.